This TCR beta chain was profiled in a study of T cells expressing NK-cell markers. The wider study: The authors derived TCR beta repertoires from sorted CD3+CD56+NKG2C+, CD3+CD56+NKG2C- and CD3+CD56-NKG2C+ T cells. The study sequenced eight donors, seven HCMV-seropositive and one seronegative. Study findings and constraints: Among CD8+ T cells from 5 to 7 donors, dominant NKG2C+ clonotypes accounted for about 1.0-7.0%.

Generation of TCR beta cDNA was performed by 5'RACE template switching incorporating UMIs. With the 5' RACE reads reprocessed, TCRdb shows one record per CDR3 protein and no DNA. This sample's table reports about 400,000 distinct CDR3 sequences. With regard to this clonotype: Its antigen remains unknown.

This CDR3 contains 15 residues. The specimen was blood T cells: a sorted CD56 or NKG2C T cell subset, CD4+ or CD8+ T cells, or bulk PBMC T cells (not recorded which). This receptor was taken from a woman aged 45 to 65 in good health. V and J are TRBV12-3 or TRBV12-4 and TRBJ1-1. The CDR3 loop reads CASSFLKAAGLRAFF.